A single sample is the source of the 24 T cell receptor beta chains below, sequenced in a study of blood T cell repertoires in COVID-19. Sequencing was performed with immunoSEQ multiplex PCR; in TCRdb, only in-frame clones are kept and a portion is missing. The repertoire holds 340,000 or so clones, with roughly 87% as singletons. The specimen was peripheral blood. Source of these receptors: a man aged 45-60 years with active or convalescent COVID-19.

This chain links TRBV9 with TRBJ1-5; a possible D gene is TRBD1 (6 bases). The CDR3 covers 21 residues. Germline-derived CDR1 and CDR2 are SGDLS and YYNGEE. The V end was cut by 0 bases, the J end by 4 bases, with 29 bases between. This chain's CDR3 is CASSVVQGDRERKNRNQPQHF. The CDR3, as DNA: TGTGCCAGCAGCGTAGTACAGGGCGACCGAGAGAGAAAAAATAGGAATCAGCCCCAGCATTTT.

This chain uses TRBV6-2 or TRBV6-3 with TRBJ2-7; 7 nucleotides agree with TRBD2. The trim removed 0 bases at V and 9 bases at J, leaving 11 bases unmatched. The length of the CDR3 is 15 residues. Germline V lookup: CDR1 MNHEY, CDR2 SVGEGT. The CDR3 reads CASSYSGRGGRGQYF. The CDR3 bases are TGTGCCAGCAGTTACTCGGGTCGCGGGGGACGAGGGCAGTACTTC.

The V and J genes are TRBV15 and TRBJ2-1, with 8 bases fitting TRBD2. Germline V gene data show CDR1 as LNHNV and CDR2 as YYDKDF (reference sequence). The CDR3 consists of 16 residues. Germline trimming cut 0 bases from V and 4 bases from J; bases unmatched to any gene: 5. CDR3 sequence: CATSREGSGVYNEQFF. The CDR3 region has the DNA TGTGCCACCAGCAGAGAGGGTAGCGGGGTGTACAATGAGCAGTTCTTC.

This chain uses TRBV2 with TRBJ2-7; D gene uncertain. The CDR3 is made up of 16 amino acids. The V gene lost 1 base and the J gene lost 0 bases, with 13 bases spanning the gap. The germline V gene encodes CDR1 SNHLY and CDR2 FYNNEI. CDR3 amino acids: CASSEGWASLSYEQYF. The CDR3 bases are TGTGCCAGCAGTGAAGGGTGGGCCAGCCTCTCCTACGAGCAGTACTTC. The whole variable domain, remainder taken from reference TRBV2 and TRBJ2-7, is EPEVTQTPSHQVTQMGQEVILRCVPISNHLYFYWYRQILGQKVEFLVSFYNNEISEKSEIFDDQFSVERPDGSNFTLKIRSTKLEDSAMYFCASSEGWASLSYEQYFGPGTRLTVT.

The rearrangement joins TRBV6-6 to TRBJ2-2; 8 bases line up with TRBD1. The junction had 5 bases not matched to a gene; V was cut back by 2 bases and J by 3 bases. Germline loops: CDR1 MNHNY, CDR2 SVGAGI (reference sequence). The CDR3 runs 16 residues. The CDR3 loop is CASSYRPRGHTGELFF. CDR3 sequence (DNA): TGTGCCAGCAGTTACAGACCCAGGGGGCACACCGGGGAGCTGTTTTTT.

This clone was found once. The V and J genes are TRBV5-1 and TRBJ2-2; 9 bases match TRBD2. The trim removed 5 bases at V and 3 bases at J, leaving 8 bases unmatched. Germline loops: CDR1 SGHRS, CDR2 YFSETQ. CDR3 length: 16 amino acids. The CDR3 protein is CASRDSGRLDTGELFF. In DNA form, the CDR3 reads TGCGCCAGCAGGGATAGCGGGAGACTGGACACCGGGGAGCTGTTTTTT.

This chain uses TRBV27 with TRBJ1-1; a weak D match, TRBD1 (5 bases). Germline V gene sequence: CDR1 MNHEY, CDR2 SMNVEV (reference sequence). V shed 7 bases and J shed 0 bases, with 6 bases lying between them. The CDR3 consists of 12 residues. For the CDR3, the DNA is TGTGCCAGCACAGGGCTGAACACTGAAGCTTTCTTT. Protein product: CASTGLNTEAFF.

V is TRBV7-8 and J is TRBJ2-7; TRBD1 matches 7 bases. CDR1 and CDR2 (germline): SGHVS, FQNEAQ. V was clipped by 4 bases and J by 5 bases; unmatched bases: 2. The CDR3 consists of 12 residues. CDR3 nucleotide sequence: TGTGCCAGCAGCTCGACAGGGAACGAGCAGTACTTC. The encoded protein is CASSSTGNEQYF.

J is TRBJ1-1 and V is TRBV15; D possibly corresponds to TRBD1 (5 bases). Germline CDR1 reads LNHNV; CDR2 reads YYDKDF (reference sequence). CDR3 length: 14 residues. V lost 8 bases to trimming and J lost 1 base, with 14 bases between them. This CDR3 is CATRLGQTNTEAFF. CDR3 coding DNA: TGTGCCACCCGATTAGGACAAACGAACACTGAAGCTTTCTTT. Together with reference TRBV15 and TRBJ1-1, the CDR3 gives the full variable domain: DAMVIQNPRYQVTQFGKPVTLSCSQTLNHNVMYWYQQKSSQAPKLLFHYYDKDFNNEADTPDNFQSRRPNTSFCFLDIRSPGLGDTAMYLCATRLGQTNTEAFFGQGTRLTVV.

CDR3 region: CASSLVEQGNTEAFF. The CDR3 nucleotides read TGCGCCAGCAGCTTGGTGGAGCAGGGCAACACTGAAGCTTTCTTT. V and J are TRBV5-1 and TRBJ1-1; D may be TRBD1 (5 bases). The CDR3 loop spans 15 amino acids. Deletions cut 0 bases from V and 2 bases from J, with 11 bases between. In germline, CDR1 is SGHRS, CDR2 YFSETQ.

This rearrangement joins TRBV28 to TRBJ1-2; 10 bases map to TRBD1. The V gene end was trimmed by 2 bases and the J gene end by 8 bases; junction bases not matched to a gene: 5. The CDR3 covers 14 residues. The V gene's germline CDR1 is MDHEN and CDR2 SYDVKM. CDR3 in DNA: TGTGCCAGCAGTTTACGACAGGGGGCGCGCGGCTACACCTTC. This codes for CASSLRQGARGYTF.

This chain's CDR3 is CAGSGNYGYTF. CDR3 nucleotides: TGTGCCGGCTCCGGGAACTATGGCTACACCTTC. The chain links TRBV30 to TRBJ1-2; D remains unclear. Trimming pared 8 bases from V and 2 bases from J, leaving 9 bases between. The CDR3 is 11 amino acids. CDR1 GTSNPN and CDR2 SVGIG come from the germline V gene (reference sequence).

V usage is TRBV2 and J usage is TRBJ2-1; 11 bases align to TRBD1. The CDR3 spans 15 residues. V shed 5 bases, J shed 7 bases, and the junction held 7 bases outside the gene matches. Per germline, CDR1 SNHLY and CDR2 FYNNEI. The CDR3: CASSSPGTGGNEQFF. The CDR3 DNA sequence: TGTGCCAGCAGTAGCCCCGGGACAGGGGGAAATGAGCAGTTCTTC.

The J gene is TRBJ1-1, the V gene TRBV6-5, with D unresolved. The CDR3 runs 15 residues. Trimming left V 6 bases short and J 0 bases short, with 14 bases between. Per the germline V gene, CDR1 is MNHEY and CDR2 is SVGAGI. The CDR3 loop is CASRPYNGMNTEAFF. In nucleotides, the CDR3 is TGTGCCAGCAGACCCTACAACGGGATGAACACTGAAGCTTTCTTT.

The CDR3 nucleotides read TGTGCCAGCAGTGAACACGGACAGCCTGAAGCTTTCTTT. Translating gives CASSEHGQPEAFF. This rearrangement joins TRBV25-1 to TRBJ1-1; TRBD1 is a possible D gene (6 bases). In germline, CDR1 is MGHDK, CDR2 SYGVNS. The germline V and J ends were trimmed by 2 bases and 6 bases, with 10 bases remaining between them. This CDR3 is built from 13 residues.

This chain's CDR3 is CATSRIYNEQFF. For the CDR3, the DNA is TGTGCCACCAGCAGAATATACAATGAGCAGTTCTTC. The V and J genes are TRBV15 and TRBJ2-1; no definite D call. With 2 bases removed from V and 4 bases from J, the gap between germline ends came to 3 bases. The CDR3 has 12 amino acids. Germline lookup yields CDR1 LNHNV and CDR2 YYDKDF (reference sequence).

This chain uses TRBV30 with TRBJ1-5; TRBD1 agrees at 10 bases. Germline V gene sequence: CDR1 GTSNPN, CDR2 SVGIG (reference sequence). CDR3 length: 14 residues. Trimming at V came to 1 base and at J to 6 bases, leaving 3 bases not matched to a gene. The CDR3 DNA reads as TGTGCCTGGAGTGGGGGACAGGGGAGTCAGCCCCAGCATTTT. This sequence encodes CAWSGGQGSQPQHF. Drawing the rest from reference TRBV30 and TRBJ1-5, the complete variable domain is SQTIHQWPATLVQPVGSPLSLECTVEGTSNPNLYWYRQAAGRGLQLLFYSVGIGQISSEVPQNLSASRPQDRQFILSSKKLLLSDSGFYLCAWSGGQGSQPQHFGDGTRLSIL.

The sample holds one count of this clone. The chain uses TRBV19 and TRBJ1-1; 9 bases map to TRBD1. The CDR3 covers 16 residues. The germline V gene has CDR1 LNHDA and CDR2 SQIVND (reference sequence). J was trimmed by 4 bases and V by 8 bases; bases with no gene match: 14. CDR3 sequence reads: CASLTPDRGEITEAFF. CDR3 nucleotide sequence: TGTGCCAGTCTGACGCCGGACAGGGGCGAGATCACTGAAGCTTTCTTT.

This clone appeared a single time. CDR3 nucleotide sequence: TGCGCCAGCAGCTTGAGTACACAAGAGACCCAGTACTTC. Translating it yields CASSLSTQETQYF. The gene calls are TRBV5-1 and TRBJ2-5; D unresolved. There are 13 residues in the CDR3. The germline CDR1 and CDR2 sequences are SGHRS and YFSETQ. V was trimmed by 1 base and J by 2 bases, leaving 6 bases between them.

This rearrangement joins TRBV6-5 to TRBJ1-3; D remains unclear. Germline values: CDR1 MNHEY, CDR2 SVGAGI. CDR3 length: 13 amino acids. V was clipped by 5 bases and J by 0 bases, with 5 bases between them. CDR3 nucleotides: TGTGCCAGCAGTCCAGACTCTGGAAACACCATATATTTT. Its translation: CASSPDSGNTIYF.

This chain connects TRBV5-1 to TRBJ1-2; D is ambiguous. The V end was cut by 4 bases, the J end by 6 bases, with 19 bases between. Germline V gene sequence: CDR1 SGHRS, CDR2 YFSETQ. The CDR3 contains 15 residues. The CDR3 sequence: CASSRERPLKDGYTF. In DNA, the CDR3 is TGCGCCAGCAGCCGGGAGAGGCCTCTGAAGGATGGCTACACCTTC.

The rearrangement links TRBV11-2 to TRBJ2-1; 12 bases are a match to TRBD2. CDR3 length: 16 amino acids. Germline V CDR1 and CDR2: SGHAT, FQNNGV. Trimming removed 2 bases from V and 6 bases from J; junction bases left unmatched: 5. The CDR3 DNA sequence: TGTGCCAGCAGCTTATGGACTAGCGGGACCAGCAATGAGCAGTTCTTC. It is translated as CASSLWTSGTSNEQFF.

The chain recombines TRBV14 with TRBJ2-1; 16 nucleotides line up with TRBD2. The V segment lost 0 bases and the J segment 14 bases; nucleotides outside the gene matches: 7. The germline gives CDR1 SGHDN, CDR2 FVKESK. The CDR3 sequence is 16 residues long. CDR3 in DNA: TGTGCCAGCAGCCAAGATCAGGGACTAGCGGGAGGGCCTGAGTTCTTC. It translates to CASSQDQGLAGGPEFF.

V is TRBV28 and J is TRBJ2-5; 8 positions match TRBD1. The V gene's germline CDR1 is MDHEN and CDR2 SYDVKM. With V trimmed by 6 bases and J by 2 bases, 8 bases remained unmatched. There are 15 residues in the CDR3. In DNA, the CDR3 is TGTGCCAGCAGCACCAATGACAGGGGACAAGAGACCCAGTACTTC. It translates to CASSTNDRGQETQYF.